This TCR beta chain emerged from a study of Ad26.COV2.S vaccination and SARS-CoV-2 variants. Overall study: Sample donor was a member of the COV1001 Ad26.COV2.S trial arm. Study results and caveats: Non-spike TCR breadth showed similarity between vaccine and placebo recipients. People given the vaccine had a wider spike-specific TCR breadth than placebo recipients did. Responses of T cells in total may have been underestimated by the TCR breadth and depth analyses.

V was clipped by 2 bases and J by 0 bases; unmatched bases: 6. CDR3 size: 16 residues. Germline assignment: CDR1 LGHDT and CDR2 YNNKEL (reference sequence). Remarks on this clone: Antigen: not known.

TCRdb's table, derived via immunoSEQ multiplex PCR, lists solely in-frame clones and lacks some. This table holds 350,000 to 500,000 clones, 90% found once. As for treatment: 19 received Ad26.COV2.S at low or high dose, single or two shots; 5 received placebo; per-sample allocation not given. Collection of samples fell on day 63 after the first vaccine or placebo injection. This sample comprised peripheral blood, obtained in a trial of Ad26.COV2.S vaccine versus placebo. The chain recombines TRBV3-1 (or the pseudogene TRBV3-2) with TRBJ2-7, with TRBD2 matching over 8 bases. The receptor comes from a person aged 18-65 years who received the Ad26.COV2.S COVID-19 vaccine or a placebo. The CDR3 here is CASSQTTSESSYEQYF. In DNA form, the CDR3 reads TGTGCCAGCAGCCAAACGACTAGCGAGAGCTCCTACGAGCAGTACTTC.